This T cell receptor beta chain was captured by sequencing in a study of CD8 T cells in ankylosing spondylitis. Study-wide results and caveats: It appeared that ankylosing spondylitis blood was characterized by a TCR beta motif of several highly homologous variants.

MiXCR, applied by TCRdb to the 5' RACE reads, yields one record per CDR3 protein. The profile covers some 250,000 distinct CDR3 sequences, with 8.6% appearing a single time and under 7.5% taken by the ten largest. This clonotype was recorded many times. The antigen remains unidentified. The CDR3 loop spans 16 amino acids. V lost 3 bases, J lost 0 bases, and 15 bases lay in between. Germline V gene data show CDR1 as SGHRS and CDR2 as YFSETQ. The chain uses TRBV5-1 and TRBJ1-2, with D maybe TRBD1 (5 bases). The source is a male donor with ankylosing spondylitis or in good health (not recorded which). Material: blood, either unsorted or a sorted T cell fraction (not recorded which). This CDR3 reads CASSSLPGPTNYGYTF. The CDR3 DNA sequence: TGCGCCAGCAGCTCCCTGCCAGGGCCCACTAACTATGGCTACACCTTC.